Listed below are T cell receptor beta chains from one sample, sequenced in a study of blood T cells in healthy people across ages. TCRdb itself ran the 5' RACE reads through MiXCR, one entry per CDR3 protein. The table includes some 1.5 million distinct CDR3 sequences, 28% detected once. The specimen was blood. The receptors were sampled from a woman in her twenties or thirties in good health. CDR3s include the opening cysteine and the closing phenylalanine or tryptophan. The order of the fields is clone size, D gene, V gene, J gene, CDR3 protein, CDR3 DNA. D genes are given only for firm matches. For some rows the clone size is stated as once, few or many, or as a class when expanded; others skip it.

once	TRBD2	TRBV27	TRBJ2-7	CASSFFSGTRDEQYF	TGTGCCAGCAGCTTCTTCTCCGGGACTAGAGACGAGCAGTACTTC
-	-	TRBV28	TRBJ2-3	CASSTNRGTDTQYF	TGTGCCAGCAGTACTAACAGGGGCACAGATACGCAGTATTTT
-	-	TRBV7-9	TRBJ2-5	CASSLDRMGSETQYF	TGTGCCAGCAGCCTAGACAGAATGGGATCAGAGACCCAGTACTTC
-	-	TRBV20-1	TRBJ1-6	CSAPYKNSPLHF	TGCAGTGCGCCGTACAAGAATTCACCCCTCCACTTT
many	-	TRBV5-1	TRBJ2-6	CASSPLGRGANVLTF	TGCGCCAGCAGCCCTCTGGGTCGAGGGGCCAACGTCCTGACTTTC
-	-	TRBV6-1	TRBJ1-1	CASGRGGITEAFF	TGTGCCAGCGGGAGGGGCGGAATCACTGAAGCTTTCTTT
many	-	TRBV7-6	TRBJ1-5	CASSQTSNQPQHF	TGTGCCAGCAGCCAGACCTCTAATCAGCCCCAGCATTTT
many	TRBD1	TRBV27	TRBJ2-7	CASRYRDRPYEQYF	TGTGCCAGCAGATACCGGGACAGGCCCTACGAGCAGTACTTC
-	TRBD2	TRBV19	TRBJ2-1	CASSMTLAGSLSYNVQFF	TGTGCCAGTAGTATGACACTAGCGGGAAGCTTATCCTACAATGTGCAGTTCTTC
-	TRBD2	TRBV28	TRBJ2-2	CASKRGGTGELFF	TGTGCCAGCAAGCGGGGGGGCACCGGGGAGCTGTTTTTT
-	-	TRBV19	TRBJ2-7	CASSIDGAYEQYF	TGTGCCAGTAGTATCGACGGCGCCTACGAGCAGTACTTC
few	-	TRBV6-2/TRBV6-3	TRBJ2-7	CASSTPGRSYEQYF	TGTGCCAGCAGTACCCCGGGACGGTCCTACGAGCAGTACTTC
-	TRBD1	TRBV29-1	TRBJ1-4	CSVGTANEKLFF	TGCAGCGTCGGGACAGCTAATGAAAAACTGTTTTTT
many	TRBD1	TRBV29-1	TRBJ1-2	CSVEDLRQGNYGYTF	TGCAGCGTTGAAGATCTGCGACAGGGTAATTATGGCTACACCTTC
-	TRBD2	TRBV7-6	TRBJ2-7	CASSLNPGTSGRFPYEQYF	TGTGCCAGCAGCTTAAATCCCGGGACTAGCGGGAGGTTTCCCTACGAGCAGTACTTC
once	-	TRBV3-1	TRBJ1-1	CASREGGTGQQAFF	TGTGCCAGCAGAGAGGGTGGTACAGGACAACAGGCTTTCTTT
many	-	TRBV5-1	TRBJ1-2	CASSGNYGYTF	TGTGCCAGCAGTGGGAACTATGGCTACACCTTC
-	TRBD2	TRBV20-1	TRBJ2-7	CSASATSGSKWGEQYF	TGCAGTGCTAGCGCCACTAGCGGGAGTAAATGGGGCGAGCAGTACTTC
-	-	TRBV27	TRBJ2-5	CASSLGRNRAQYF	TGTGCCAGCAGTCTCGGACGGAACAGGGCCCAGTACTTC
once	TRBD1	TRBV12-3/TRBV12-4	TRBJ2-1	CAGTSGRGTQHEQFF	TGTGCCGGCACCTCGGGCAGGGGGACCCAACATGAGCAGTTCTTC
-	-	TRBV7-2	TRBJ2-1	CASSSNYGSYNEQFF	TGTGCCAGCAGCTCCAATTATGGCTCCTACAATGAGCAGTTCTTC
-	TRBD2	TRBV12-3/TRBV12-4	TRBJ2-1	CASSPMTSGGSSSYNEQFF	TGTGCCAGCAGTCCGATGACTAGCGGGGGGTCGAGCTCCTACAATGAGCAGTTCTTC
few	-	TRBV10-3	TRBJ2-4	CAISESKGKNIQYF	TGTGCCATCAGTGAGTCGAAAGGAAAAAACATTCAGTACTTC
-	-	TRBV9	TRBJ2-5	CASSAGGGRQETQYF	TGTGCCAGCAGCGCCGGAGGTGGGCGGCAAGAGACCCAGTACTTC
few	-	TRBV7-9	TRBJ2-2	CASSLRLGTGELFF	TGTGCCAGCAGCTTGAGACTAGGGACCGGGGAGCTGTTTTTT
-	TRBD1	TRBV2	TRBJ1-1	CASSEGTGAAWAEAFF	TGTGCCAGCAGTGAAGGGACAGGGGCAGCCTGGGCTGAAGCTTTCTTT
-	-	TRBV3-1	TRBJ2-7	CASSPGGSVREQYF	TGTGCCAGCAGCCCCGGAGGTTCCGTACGCGAGCAGTACTTC
few	TRBD1	TRBV5-6	TRBJ2-4	CASSPTGQGIQYF	TGTGCCAGCAGCCCCACGGGACAGGGCATTCAGTACTTC
-	-	TRBV20-1	TRBJ1-1	CSARDPPGLSDTEAFF	TGCAGTGCTAGAGATCCCCCCGGGCTATCGGACACTGAAGCTTTCTTT
-	-	TRBV28	TRBJ1-6	CASRLDPRSPLHF	TGTGCCAGCAGACTTGATCCGAGGTCACCCCTCCACTTT
few	-	TRBV3-1	TRBJ2-5	CASSQDSNRQETQYF	TGTGCCAGCAGCCAAGATTCGAACAGGCAAGAGACCCAGTACTTC
few	-	TRBV28	TRBJ2-5	CASSPFSGRSYETQYF	TGTGCCAGCAGTCCGTTTTCCGGCAGATCATACGAGACCCAGTACTTC
many	-	TRBV7-2	TRBJ1-5	CASSFQNQPQHF	TGTGCCAGCAGCTTTCAGAATCAGCCCCAGCATTTT
few	-	TRBV12-3/TRBV12-4	TRBJ1-4	CASSLYRSATNAKLFF	TGTGCCAGCAGTTTATACAGATCTGCAACTAATGCAAAACTGTTTTTT
many	-	TRBV15	TRBJ2-5	CATSLWRETQYF	TGTGCCACCAGCTTATGGAGGGAGACCCAGTACTTC
-	-	TRBV6-1	TRBJ1-2	CVGSEARASYGYTF	TGTGTCGGCAGTGAAGCCAGGGCCTCCTATGGCTACACCTTC
few	-	TRBV4-2	TRBJ1-3	CASSQEYRSSGNTIYF	TGTGCCAGCAGCCAAGAATACCGGAGCTCTGGAAACACCATATATTTT
-	-	TRBV4-3	TRBJ2-7	CASSQDLASPEQYF	TGCGCCAGCAGCCAAGATCTAGCCTCCCCTGAGCAGTACTTC
few	TRBD1	TRBV5-1	TRBJ2-3	CASSFGQVADTQYF	TGCGCCAGCAGCTTTGGACAGGTCGCAGATACGCAGTATTTT
few	-	TRBV7-2	TRBJ2-3	CASSRGILARDTQYF	TGTGCCAGCAGCCGGGGCATTCTAGCAAGAGATACGCAGTATTTT
many	-	TRBV12-3/TRBV12-4	TRBJ1-5	CASSVTGLNQPQHF	TGTGCCAGCAGCGTTACAGGGCTCAATCAGCCCCAGCATTTT
-	-	TRBV25-1	TRBJ2-3	CASSEYPQGPDTQYF	TGTGCCAGCAGTGAATATCCTCAAGGTCCAGATACGCAGTATTTT
-	-	TRBV12-3/TRBV12-4	TRBJ1-1	CASYQLSNRAGVAFF	TGTGCCAGCTATCAACTCTCAAACAGGGCCGGGGTAGCTTTCTTT
-	-	TRBV5-1	TRBJ2-5	CASTRSQLEETQYF	TGCGCCAGCACTCGATCTCAACTGGAGGAGACCCAGTACTTC
-	-	TRBV4-1	TRBJ2-1	CASSQDVAYEQFF	TGCGCCAGCAGCCAAGACGTTGCCTACGAGCAGTTCTTC
-	-	TRBV5-5	TRBJ1-2	CASSSPLGTLDYGYTF	TGTGCCAGCAGCTCCCCCCTAGGGACCTTAGACTATGGCTACACCTTC
few	-	TRBV12-3/TRBV12-4	TRBJ1-2	CASTPRDYDYTF	TGTGCCAGCACCCCTCGGGACTATGACTACACCTTC
many	-	TRBV7-9	TRBJ1-5	CASSLGAANQPQHF	TGTGCCAGCAGCTTAGGGGCAGCGAATCAGCCCCAGCATTTT
many	-	TRBV4-3	TRBJ2-5	CASSLIGTRGEQYF	TGCGCCAGCAGCCTGATAGGGACAAGGGGGGAGCAGTACTTC
-	TRBD1	TRBV20-1	TRBJ2-7	CSANKGGHEQYF	TGCAGTGCGAATAAAGGGGGCCACGAGCAGTACTTC
-	-	TRBV18	TRBJ2-3	CASSVQKNTDTQYF	TGTGCCAGCTCCGTACAGAAAAACACAGATACGCAGTATTTT
-	-	TRBV10-3	TRBJ1-2	CAISLRGVDGYTF	TGTGCCATCAGCCTCAGGGGAGTTGATGGCTACACCTTC